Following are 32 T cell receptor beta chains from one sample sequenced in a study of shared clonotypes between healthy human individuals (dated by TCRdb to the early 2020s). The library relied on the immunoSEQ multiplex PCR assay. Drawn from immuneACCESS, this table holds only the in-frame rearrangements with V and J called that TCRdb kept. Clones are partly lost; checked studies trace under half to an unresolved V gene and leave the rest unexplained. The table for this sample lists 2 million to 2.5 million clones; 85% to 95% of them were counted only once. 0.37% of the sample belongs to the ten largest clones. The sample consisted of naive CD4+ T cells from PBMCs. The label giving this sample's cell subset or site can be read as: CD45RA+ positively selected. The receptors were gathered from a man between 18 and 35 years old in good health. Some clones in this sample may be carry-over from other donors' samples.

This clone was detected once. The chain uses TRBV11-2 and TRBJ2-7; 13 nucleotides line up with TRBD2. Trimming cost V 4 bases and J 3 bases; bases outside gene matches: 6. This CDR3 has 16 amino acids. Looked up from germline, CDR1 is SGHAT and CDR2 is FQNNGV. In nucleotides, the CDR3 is TGTGCCAGCAGCTCTTATGGGACTAGCGGGAACTACGAGCAGTACTTC. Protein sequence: CASSSYGTSGNYEQYF.

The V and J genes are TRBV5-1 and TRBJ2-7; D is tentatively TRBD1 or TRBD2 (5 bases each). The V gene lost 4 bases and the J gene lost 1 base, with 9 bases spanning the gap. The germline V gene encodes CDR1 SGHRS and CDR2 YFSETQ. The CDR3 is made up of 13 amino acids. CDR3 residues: CASSAGASYEQYF. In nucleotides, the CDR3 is TGCGCCAGCAGCGCCGGGGCGTCCTACGAGCAGTACTTC.

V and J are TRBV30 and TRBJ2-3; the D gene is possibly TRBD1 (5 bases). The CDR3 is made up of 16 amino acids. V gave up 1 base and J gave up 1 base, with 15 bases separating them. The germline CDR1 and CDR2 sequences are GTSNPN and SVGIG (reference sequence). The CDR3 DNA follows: TGTGCCTGGAGTGGCCTAGGGGTCCGCCGCACAGATACGCAGTATTTT. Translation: CAWSGLGVRRTDTQYF.

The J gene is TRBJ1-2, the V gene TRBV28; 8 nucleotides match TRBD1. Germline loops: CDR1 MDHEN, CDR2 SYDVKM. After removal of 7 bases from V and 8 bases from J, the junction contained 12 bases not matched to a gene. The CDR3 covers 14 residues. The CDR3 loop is CASTSPPGGAGYTF. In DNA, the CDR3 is TGTGCCAGCACCTCACCCCCAGGGGGCGCGGGCTACACCTTC.

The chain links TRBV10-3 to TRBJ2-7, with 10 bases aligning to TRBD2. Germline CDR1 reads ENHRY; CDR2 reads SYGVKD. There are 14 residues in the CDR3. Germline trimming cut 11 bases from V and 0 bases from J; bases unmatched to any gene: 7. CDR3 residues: CAANSGGSSYEQYF. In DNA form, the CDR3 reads TGTGCCGCTAATAGCGGGGGGAGCTCCTACGAGCAGTACTTC.

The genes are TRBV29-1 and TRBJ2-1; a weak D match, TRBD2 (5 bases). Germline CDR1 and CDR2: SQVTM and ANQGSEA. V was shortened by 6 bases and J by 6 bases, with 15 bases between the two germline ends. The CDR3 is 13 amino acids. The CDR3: CSVSGRTTNEQFF. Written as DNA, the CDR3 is TGCAGCGTGAGCGGACGTACGACCAATGAGCAGTTCTTC.

The CDR3 reads CASSQKPGQGNDTEAFF. The CDR3 coding sequence is TGTGCCAGCAGCCAAAAACCGGGACAGGGGAACGACACTGAAGCTTTCTTT. The chain is built from TRBV14 and TRBJ1-1; TRBD1 agrees at 10 bases. The CDR3 is made up of 17 amino acids. Germline CDR1 SGHDN, CDR2 FVKESK. J gave up 3 bases and V 2 bases, and 9 bases lay outside the gene matches.

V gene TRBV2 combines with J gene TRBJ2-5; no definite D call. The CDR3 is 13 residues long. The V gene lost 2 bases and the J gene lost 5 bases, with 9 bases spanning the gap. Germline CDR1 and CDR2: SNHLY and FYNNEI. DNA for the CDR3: TGTGCCAGCAGTGAATATCGTGGGGAGACCCAGTACTTC. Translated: CASSEYRGETQYF.

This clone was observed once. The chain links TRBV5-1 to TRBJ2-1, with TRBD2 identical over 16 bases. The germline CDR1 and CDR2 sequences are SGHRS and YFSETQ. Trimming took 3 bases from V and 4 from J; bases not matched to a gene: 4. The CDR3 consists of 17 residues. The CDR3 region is CASSWGLAGGEYNEQFF. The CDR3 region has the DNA TGCGCCAGCAGCTGGGGACTAGCGGGAGGGGAATACAATGAGCAGTTCTTC.

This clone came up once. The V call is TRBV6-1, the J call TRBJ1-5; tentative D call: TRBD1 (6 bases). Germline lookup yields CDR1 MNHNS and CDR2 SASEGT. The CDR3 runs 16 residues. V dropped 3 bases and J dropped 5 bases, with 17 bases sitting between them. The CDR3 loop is CASSDGGPRGDQPQHF. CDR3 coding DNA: TGTGCCAGCAGTGATGGTGGGCCCAGGGGCGATCAGCCCCAGCATTTT.

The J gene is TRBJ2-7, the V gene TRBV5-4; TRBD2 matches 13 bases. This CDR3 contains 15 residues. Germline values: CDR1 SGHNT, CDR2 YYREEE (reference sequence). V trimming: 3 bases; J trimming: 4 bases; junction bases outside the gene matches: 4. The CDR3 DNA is TGTGCCAGCAGCTCGGGGACTAGCGGGAAATACGAGCAGTACTTC. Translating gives CASSSGTSGKYEQYF.

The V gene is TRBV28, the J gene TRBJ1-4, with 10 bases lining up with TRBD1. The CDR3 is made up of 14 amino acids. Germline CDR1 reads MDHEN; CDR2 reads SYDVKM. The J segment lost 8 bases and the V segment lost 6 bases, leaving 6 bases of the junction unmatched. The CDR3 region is CASSGQGGYEKLFF. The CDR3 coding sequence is TGTGCCAGCAGCGGACAGGGGGGATACGAAAAACTGTTTTTT. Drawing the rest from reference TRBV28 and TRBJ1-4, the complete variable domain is DVKVTQSSRYLVKRTGEKVFLECVQDMDHENMFWYRQDPGLGLRLIYFSYDVKMKEKGDIPEGYSVSREKKERFSLILESASTNQTSMYLCASSGQGGYEKLFFGSGTQLSVL.

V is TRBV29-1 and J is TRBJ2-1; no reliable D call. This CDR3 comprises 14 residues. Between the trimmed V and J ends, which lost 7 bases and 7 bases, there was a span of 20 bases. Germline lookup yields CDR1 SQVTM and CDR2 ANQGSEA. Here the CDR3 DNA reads TGCAGCGCCCGAGGCCCTTTGCCTTTGAATGAGCAGTTCTTC. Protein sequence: CSARGPLPLNEQFF.

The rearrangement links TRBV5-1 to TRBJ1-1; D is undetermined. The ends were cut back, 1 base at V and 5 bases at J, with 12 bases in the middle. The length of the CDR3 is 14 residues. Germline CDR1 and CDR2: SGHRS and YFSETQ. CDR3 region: CASSLPEGVTEAFF. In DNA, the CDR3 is TGCGCCAGCAGCTTGCCGGAGGGAGTTACTGAAGCTTTCTTT.

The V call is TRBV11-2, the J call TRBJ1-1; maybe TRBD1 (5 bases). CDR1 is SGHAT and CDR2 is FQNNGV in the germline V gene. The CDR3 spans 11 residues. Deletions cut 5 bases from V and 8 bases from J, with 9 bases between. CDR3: CASSVRDEAFF. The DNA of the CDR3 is TGTGCCAGCAGCGTCCGGGACGAAGCTTTCTTT.

The DNA for the CDR3 is TGTGCCAGCAGCGTATTCGGGGGCCCCACAGATACGCAGTATTTT. It translates to CASSVFGGPTDTQYF. This rearrangement joins TRBV9 to TRBJ2-3; D could derive from TRBD1 or TRBD2 (6 bases each). Germline CDR1 and CDR2: SGDLS and YYNGEE. The CDR3 spans 15 residues. Trimming took 1 base from V and 2 from J, leaving 11 bases between them.

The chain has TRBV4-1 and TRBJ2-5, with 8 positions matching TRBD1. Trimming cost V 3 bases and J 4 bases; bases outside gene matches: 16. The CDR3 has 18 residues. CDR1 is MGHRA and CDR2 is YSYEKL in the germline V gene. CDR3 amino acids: CASSQANSGGIRGETQYF. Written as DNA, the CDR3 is TGCGCCAGCAGCCAGGCGAATTCAGGGGGCATTAGGGGAGAGACCCAGTACTTC.

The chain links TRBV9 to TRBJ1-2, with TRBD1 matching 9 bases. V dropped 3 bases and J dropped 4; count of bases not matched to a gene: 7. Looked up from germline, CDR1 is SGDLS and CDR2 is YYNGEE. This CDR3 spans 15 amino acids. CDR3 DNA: TGTGCCAGCAGCGCGCAGGGACAGGGAACCTATGGCTACACCTTC. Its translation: CASSAQGQGTYGYTF.

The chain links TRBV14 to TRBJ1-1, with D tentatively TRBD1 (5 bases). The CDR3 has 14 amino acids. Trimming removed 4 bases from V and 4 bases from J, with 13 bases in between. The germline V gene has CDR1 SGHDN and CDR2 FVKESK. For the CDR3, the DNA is TGTGCCAGCAGCCCCCGGGGGGGAACCACTGAAGCTTTCTTT. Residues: CASSPRGGTTEAFF.

The CDR3 region is CASSNPPGAGTYGYTF. CDR3 nucleotide sequence: TGTGCCAGCAGTAACCCCCCCGGGGCAGGCACCTATGGCTACACCTTC. The rearrangement joins TRBV25-1 to TRBJ1-2; a weak D match, TRBD1 (5 bases). This CDR3 is built from 16 residues. V lost 5 bases and J 4 bases, leaving 20 bases between the germline ends. Germline V CDR1 and CDR2: MGHDK, SYGVNS.

Here the CDR3 DNA reads TGTGCCACCAGCACCCGACAGCCGAATCAGCCCCAGCATTTT. It yields the protein CATSTRQPNQPQHF. The J gene is TRBJ1-5, the V gene TRBV15; a possible D gene is TRBD1 (5 bases). The germline gives CDR1 LNHNV, CDR2 YYDKDF (reference sequence). V was cut by 4 bases and J by 4 bases, with 11 bases left in between. This CDR3 is built from 14 residues.

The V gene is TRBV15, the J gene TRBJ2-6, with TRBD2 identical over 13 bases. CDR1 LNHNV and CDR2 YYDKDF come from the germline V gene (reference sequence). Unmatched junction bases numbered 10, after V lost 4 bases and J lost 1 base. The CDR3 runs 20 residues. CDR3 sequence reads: CATSKRTGTSGESGANVLTF. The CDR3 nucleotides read TGTGCCACCAGCAAGCGAACCGGGACTAGCGGGGAATCTGGGGCCAACGTCCTGACTTTC. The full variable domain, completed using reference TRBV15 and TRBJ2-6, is DAMVIQNPRYQVTQFGKPVTLSCSQTLNHNVMYWYQQKSSQAPKLLFHYYDKDFNNEADTPDNFQSRRPNTSFCFLDIRSPGLGDTAMYLCATSKRTGTSGESGANVLTFGAGSRLTVL.

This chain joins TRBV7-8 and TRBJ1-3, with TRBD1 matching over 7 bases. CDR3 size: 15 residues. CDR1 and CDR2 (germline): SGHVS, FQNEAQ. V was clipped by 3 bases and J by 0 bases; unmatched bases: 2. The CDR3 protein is CASSFTGVSGNTIYF. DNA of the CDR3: TGTGCCAGCAGCTTTACAGGGGTCTCTGGAAACACCATATATTTT.

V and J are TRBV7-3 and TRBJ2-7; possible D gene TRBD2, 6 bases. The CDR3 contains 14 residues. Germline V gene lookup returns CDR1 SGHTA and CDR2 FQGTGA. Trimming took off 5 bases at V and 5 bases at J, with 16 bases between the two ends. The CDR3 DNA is TGTGCCAGCAGCGCGGGGCAGACGATCGACGAGCAGTACTTC. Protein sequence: CASSAGQTIDEQYF.

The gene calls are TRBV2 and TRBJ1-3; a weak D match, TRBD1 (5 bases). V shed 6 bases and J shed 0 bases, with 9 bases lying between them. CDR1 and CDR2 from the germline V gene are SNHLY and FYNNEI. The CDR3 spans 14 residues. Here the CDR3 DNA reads TGTGCCAGCAGATGGGACCTCTCTGGAAACACCATATATTTT. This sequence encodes CASRWDLSGNTIYF.

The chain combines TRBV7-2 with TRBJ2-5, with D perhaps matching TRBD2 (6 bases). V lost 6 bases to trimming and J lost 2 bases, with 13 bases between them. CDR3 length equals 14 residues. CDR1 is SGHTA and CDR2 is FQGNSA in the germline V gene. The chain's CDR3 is CASRAGTTQETQYF. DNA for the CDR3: TGTGCCAGCAGGGCGGGGACGACGCAAGAGACCCAGTACTTC.

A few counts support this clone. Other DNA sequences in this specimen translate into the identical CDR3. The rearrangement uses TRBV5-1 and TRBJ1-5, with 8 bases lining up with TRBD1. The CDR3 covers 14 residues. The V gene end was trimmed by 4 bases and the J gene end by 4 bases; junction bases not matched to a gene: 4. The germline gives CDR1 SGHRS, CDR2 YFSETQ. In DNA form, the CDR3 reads TGCGCCAGCAGCACCGGACAGGGAAATCAGCCCCAGCATTTT. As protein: CASSTGQGNQPQHF.

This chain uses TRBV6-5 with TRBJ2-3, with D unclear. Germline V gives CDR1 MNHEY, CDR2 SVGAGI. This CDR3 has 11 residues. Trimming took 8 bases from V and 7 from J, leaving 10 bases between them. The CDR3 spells CASRFRNTQYF. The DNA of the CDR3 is TGTGCCAGCCGATTCAGAAATACGCAGTATTTT.

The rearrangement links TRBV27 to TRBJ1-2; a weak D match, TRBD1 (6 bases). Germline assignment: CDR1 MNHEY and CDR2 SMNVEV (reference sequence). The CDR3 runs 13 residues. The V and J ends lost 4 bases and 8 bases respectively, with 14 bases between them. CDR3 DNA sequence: TGTGCCAGCAGTTCCGACAGGCTACGCGGCTACACCTTC. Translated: CASSSDRLRGYTF.

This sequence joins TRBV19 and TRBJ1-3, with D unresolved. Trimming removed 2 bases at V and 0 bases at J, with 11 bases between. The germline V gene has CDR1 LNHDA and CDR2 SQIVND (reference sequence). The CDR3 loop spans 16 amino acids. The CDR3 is CASSIYVAFSGNTIYF. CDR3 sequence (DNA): TGTGCCAGTAGTATATATGTCGCCTTCTCTGGAAACACCATATATTTT.

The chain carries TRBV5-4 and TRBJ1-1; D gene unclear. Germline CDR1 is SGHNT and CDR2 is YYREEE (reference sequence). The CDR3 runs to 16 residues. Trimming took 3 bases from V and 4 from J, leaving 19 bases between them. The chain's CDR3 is CASSSTRPGAITEAFF. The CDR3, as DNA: TGTGCCAGCAGCTCAACCCGGCCAGGTGCGATCACTGAAGCTTTCTTT.

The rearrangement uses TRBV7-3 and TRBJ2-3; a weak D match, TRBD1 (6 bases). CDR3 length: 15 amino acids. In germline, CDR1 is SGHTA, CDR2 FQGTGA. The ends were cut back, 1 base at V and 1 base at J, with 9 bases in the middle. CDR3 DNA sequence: TGTGCCAGCAGCTTAAATGCAGGGGGCACAGATACGCAGTATTTT. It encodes CASSLNAGGTDTQYF.